This TCR beta chain was found in a study of response to subunit inactivated influenza vaccine. Regarding the study as a whole: Authors suggested seasonal influenza vaccinations each recruit few new T cells.

This CDR3 contains 15 residues. CDR1 is SGHRS and CDR2 is YFSETQ in the germline V gene. The V gene end was trimmed by 4 bases and the J gene end by 10 bases; junction bases not matched to a gene: 13. Comments on this clonotype: Antigen: not known.

TCRdb re-derived calls from the RT-PCR reads in MiXCR, one entry per CDR3 protein. The sample records 500,000 to 600,000 distinct CDR3 sequences, about 11% being singletons. The sample was also linked to a second study, of T cells expressing NK-cell markers. From that second work: In generating TCR beta cDNA, 5'RACE template switching with UMIs was used. Source material for TCR beta repertoires consisted of sorted CD3+CD56+NKG2C+, CD3+CD56+NKG2C- and CD3+CD56-NKG2C+ T cells.

This sequence joins TRBV5-1 and TRBJ2-1; 8 nucleotides line up with TRBD1. The TCR originated in a man aged 50 to 59 who received an inactivated influenza vaccine. Sequencing was performed on PBMCs from blood, taken on the day of vaccination. CDR3 bases: TGCGCCAGCAGCCCGGAGGGAGGCCGGACAGGGGAGCAGTTCTTC. As protein: CASSPEGGRTGEQFF.